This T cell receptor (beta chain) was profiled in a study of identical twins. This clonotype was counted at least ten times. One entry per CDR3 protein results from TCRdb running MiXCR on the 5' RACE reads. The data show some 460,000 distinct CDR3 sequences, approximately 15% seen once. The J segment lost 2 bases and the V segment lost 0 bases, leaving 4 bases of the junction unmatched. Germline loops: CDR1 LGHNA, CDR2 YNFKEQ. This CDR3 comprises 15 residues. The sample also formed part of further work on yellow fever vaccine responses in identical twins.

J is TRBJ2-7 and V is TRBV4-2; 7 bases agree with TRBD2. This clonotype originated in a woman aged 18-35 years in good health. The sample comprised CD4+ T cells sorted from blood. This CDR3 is CASSQEPSGPYEQYF. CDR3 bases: TGTGCCAGCAGCCAAGAGCCTAGCGGTCCCTACGAGCAGTACTTC.